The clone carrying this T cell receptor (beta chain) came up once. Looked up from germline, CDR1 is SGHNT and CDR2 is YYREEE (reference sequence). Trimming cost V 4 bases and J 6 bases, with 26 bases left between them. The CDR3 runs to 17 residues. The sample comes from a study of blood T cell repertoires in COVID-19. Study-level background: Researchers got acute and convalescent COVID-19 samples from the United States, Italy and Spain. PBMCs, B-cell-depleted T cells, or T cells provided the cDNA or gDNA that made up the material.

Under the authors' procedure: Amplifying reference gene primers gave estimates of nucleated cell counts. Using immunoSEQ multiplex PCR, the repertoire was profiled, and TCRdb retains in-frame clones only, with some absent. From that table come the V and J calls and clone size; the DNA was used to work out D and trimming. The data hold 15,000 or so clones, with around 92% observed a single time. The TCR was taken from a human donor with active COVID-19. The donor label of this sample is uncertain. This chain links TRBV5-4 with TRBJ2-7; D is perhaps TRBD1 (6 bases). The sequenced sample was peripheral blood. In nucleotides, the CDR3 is TGTGCCAGCAGCGTTGGGGCCCTAGTCGGGACAAATCCCGAGCAGTACTTC. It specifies CASSVGALVGTNPEQYF.